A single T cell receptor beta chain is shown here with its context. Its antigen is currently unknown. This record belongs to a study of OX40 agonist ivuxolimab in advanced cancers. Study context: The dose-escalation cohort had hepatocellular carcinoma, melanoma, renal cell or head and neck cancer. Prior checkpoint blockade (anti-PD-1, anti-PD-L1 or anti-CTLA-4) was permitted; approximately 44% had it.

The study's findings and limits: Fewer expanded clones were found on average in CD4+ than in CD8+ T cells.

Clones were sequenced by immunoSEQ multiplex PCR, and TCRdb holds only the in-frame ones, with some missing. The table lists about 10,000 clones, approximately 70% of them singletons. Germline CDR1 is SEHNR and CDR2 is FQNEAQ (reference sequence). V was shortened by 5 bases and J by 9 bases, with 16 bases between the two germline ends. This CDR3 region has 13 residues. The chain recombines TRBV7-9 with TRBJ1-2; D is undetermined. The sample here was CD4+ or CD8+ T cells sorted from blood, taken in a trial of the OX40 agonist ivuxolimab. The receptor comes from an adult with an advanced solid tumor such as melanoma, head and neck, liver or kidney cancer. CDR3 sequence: CASSQDIKESYTF. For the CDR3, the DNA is TGTGCCAGCAGCCAAGACATTAAGGAAAGCTACACCTTC.